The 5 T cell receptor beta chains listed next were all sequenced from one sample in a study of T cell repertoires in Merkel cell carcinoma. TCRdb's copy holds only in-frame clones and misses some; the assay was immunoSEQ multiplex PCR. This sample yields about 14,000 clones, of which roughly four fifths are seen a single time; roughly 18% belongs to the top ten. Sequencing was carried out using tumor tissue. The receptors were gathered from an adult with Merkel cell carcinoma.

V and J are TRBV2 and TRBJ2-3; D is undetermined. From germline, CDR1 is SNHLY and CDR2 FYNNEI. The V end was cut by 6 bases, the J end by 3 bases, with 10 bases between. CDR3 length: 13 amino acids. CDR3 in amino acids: CASSALGTDTQYF. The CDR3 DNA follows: TGTGCCAGCAGCGCATTAGGAACAGATACGCAGTATTTT.

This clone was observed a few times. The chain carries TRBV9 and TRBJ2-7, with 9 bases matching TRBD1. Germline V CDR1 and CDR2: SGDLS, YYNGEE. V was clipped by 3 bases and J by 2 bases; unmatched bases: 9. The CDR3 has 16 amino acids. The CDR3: CASSGGTGPIPYEQYF. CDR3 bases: TGTGCCAGCAGCGGCGGGACAGGGCCTATACCCTACGAGCAGTACTTC.

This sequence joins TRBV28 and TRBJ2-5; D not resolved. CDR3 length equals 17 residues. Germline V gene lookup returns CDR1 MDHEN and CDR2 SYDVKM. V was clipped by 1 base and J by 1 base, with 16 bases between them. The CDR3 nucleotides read TGTGCCAGCAGTTTATCGTGGCACGACCTACTCCAAGAGACCCAGTACTTC. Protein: CASSLSWHDLLQETQYF.

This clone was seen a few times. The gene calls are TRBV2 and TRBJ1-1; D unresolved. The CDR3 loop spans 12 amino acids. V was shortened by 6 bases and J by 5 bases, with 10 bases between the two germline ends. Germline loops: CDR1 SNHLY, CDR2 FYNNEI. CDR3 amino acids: CASRNPATEAFF. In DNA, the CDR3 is TGTGCCAGCAGAAACCCGGCGACTGAAGCTTTCTTT.

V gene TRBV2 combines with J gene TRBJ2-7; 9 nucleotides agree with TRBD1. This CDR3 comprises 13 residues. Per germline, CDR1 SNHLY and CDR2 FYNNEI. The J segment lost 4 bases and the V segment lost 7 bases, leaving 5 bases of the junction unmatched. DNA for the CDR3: TGTGCCAGCACTAGGACAGGGGAATACGAGCAGTACTTC. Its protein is CASTRTGEYEQYF.